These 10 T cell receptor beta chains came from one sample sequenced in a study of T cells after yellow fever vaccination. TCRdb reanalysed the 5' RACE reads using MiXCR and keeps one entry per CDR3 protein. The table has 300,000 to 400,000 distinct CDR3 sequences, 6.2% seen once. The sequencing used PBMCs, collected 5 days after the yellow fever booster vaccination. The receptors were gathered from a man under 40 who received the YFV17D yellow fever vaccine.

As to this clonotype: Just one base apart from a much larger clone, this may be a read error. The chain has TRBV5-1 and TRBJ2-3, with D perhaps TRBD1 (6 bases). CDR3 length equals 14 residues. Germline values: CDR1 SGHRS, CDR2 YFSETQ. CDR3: CTSSSGQSTDTQYF. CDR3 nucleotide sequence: TGCACCAGCAGCTCGGGACAATCCACAGATACGCAGTATTTT.

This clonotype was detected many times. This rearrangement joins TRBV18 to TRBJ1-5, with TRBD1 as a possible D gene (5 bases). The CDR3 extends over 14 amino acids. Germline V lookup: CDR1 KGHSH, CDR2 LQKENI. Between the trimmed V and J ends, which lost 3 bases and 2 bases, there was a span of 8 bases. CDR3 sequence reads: CASSPGLGNQPQHF. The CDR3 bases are TGTGCCAGCTCACCGGGGCTGGGCAATCAGCCCCAGCATTTT.

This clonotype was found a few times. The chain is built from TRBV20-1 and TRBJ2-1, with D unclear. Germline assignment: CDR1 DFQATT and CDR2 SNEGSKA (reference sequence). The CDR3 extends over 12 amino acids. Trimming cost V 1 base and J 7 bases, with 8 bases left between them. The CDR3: CSARVNSNEQFF. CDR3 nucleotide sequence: TGCAGTGCTAGAGTTAATAGTAATGAGCAGTTCTTC.

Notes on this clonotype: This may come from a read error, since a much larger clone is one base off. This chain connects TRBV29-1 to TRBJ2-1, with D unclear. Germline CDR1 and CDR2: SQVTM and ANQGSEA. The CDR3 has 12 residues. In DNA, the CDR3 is TGCTGCGTTGAATTGGTTAAGACTGAGCAGTTCTTC. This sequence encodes CCVELVKTEQFF.

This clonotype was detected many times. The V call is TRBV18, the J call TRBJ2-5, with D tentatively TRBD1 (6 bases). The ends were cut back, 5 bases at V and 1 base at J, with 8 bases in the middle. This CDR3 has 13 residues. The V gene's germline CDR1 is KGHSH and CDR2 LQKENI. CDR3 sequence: CASSGDIQETQYF. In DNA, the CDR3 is TGTGCCAGCTCAGGGGACATCCAAGAGACCCAGTACTTC.

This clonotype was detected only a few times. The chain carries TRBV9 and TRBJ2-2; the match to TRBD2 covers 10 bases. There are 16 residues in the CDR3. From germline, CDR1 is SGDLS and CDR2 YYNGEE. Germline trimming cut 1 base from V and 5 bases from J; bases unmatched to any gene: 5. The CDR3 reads CASSVSSGRTTGELFF. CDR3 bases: TGTGCCAGCAGCGTATCTAGCGGGAGAACTACCGGGGAGCTGTTTTTT.

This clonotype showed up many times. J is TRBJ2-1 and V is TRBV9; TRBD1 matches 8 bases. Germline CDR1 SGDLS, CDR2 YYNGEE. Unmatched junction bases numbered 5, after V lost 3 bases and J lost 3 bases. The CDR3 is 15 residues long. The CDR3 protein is CASSGQGQVYNEQFF. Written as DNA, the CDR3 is TGTGCCAGCAGCGGGCAGGGACAGGTCTACAATGAGCAGTTCTTC.

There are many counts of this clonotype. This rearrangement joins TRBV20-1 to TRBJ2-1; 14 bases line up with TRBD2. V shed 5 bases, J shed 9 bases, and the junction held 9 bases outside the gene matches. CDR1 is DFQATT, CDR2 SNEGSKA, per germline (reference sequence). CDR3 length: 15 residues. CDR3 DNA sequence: TGCAGTGCTCTTCTGACTAGCGGGAGGGCCGGTGAGCAGTTCTTC. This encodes CSALLTSGRAGEQFF.

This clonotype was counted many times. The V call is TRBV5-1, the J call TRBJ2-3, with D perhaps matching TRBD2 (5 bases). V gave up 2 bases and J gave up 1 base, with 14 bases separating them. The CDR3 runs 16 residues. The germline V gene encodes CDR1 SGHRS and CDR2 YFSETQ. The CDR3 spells CASSFGGSYGTDTQYF. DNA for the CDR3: TGCGCCAGCAGCTTCGGCGGGTCATATGGCACAGATACGCAGTATTTT.

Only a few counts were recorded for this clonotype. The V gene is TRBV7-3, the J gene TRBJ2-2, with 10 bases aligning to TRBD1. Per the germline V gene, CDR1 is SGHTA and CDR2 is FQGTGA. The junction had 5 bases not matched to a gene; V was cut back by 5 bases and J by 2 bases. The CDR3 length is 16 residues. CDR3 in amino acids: CASSRQGAANTGELFF. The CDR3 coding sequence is TGTGCCAGCAGCAGACAGGGGGCCGCTAACACCGGGGAGCTGTTTTTT.